The 29 T cell receptor beta chains in this list originate from one sample, sequenced in a study of radiotherapy plus CTLA-4 blockade in lung cancer. Assay used: immunoSEQ multiplex PCR; TCRdb lists only in-frame clones, some missing. The sample shows 85,000 to 100,000 clones, about two thirds of them seen only once. The material was peripheral blood, obtained from a patient treated with radiotherapy plus ipilimumab. Receptors originate from a human donor with non-small cell lung cancer that progressed on radiotherapy plus ipilimumab.

The rearrangement links TRBV5-5 to TRBJ2-7; TRBD1 aligns across 12 bases. The V segment lost 2 bases and the J segment 5 bases; nucleotides outside the gene matches: 5. Germline V gene lookup returns CDR1 SGHKS and CDR2 YYEKEE (reference sequence). The CDR3 runs to 15 residues. This CDR3 reads CASSFRDRGLNEQYF. The CDR3, as DNA: TGTGCCAGCAGCTTCCGGGACAGGGGGCTCAACGAGCAGTACTTC.

V usage is TRBV29-1 and J usage is TRBJ2-2; D is possibly TRBD1 (5 bases). Per the germline V gene, CDR1 is SQVTM and CDR2 is ANQGSEA. The CDR3 loop spans 14 amino acids. V shed 6 bases and J shed 0 bases, with 11 bases lying between them. This CDR3 reads CSVVGPTNTGELFF. The CDR3 DNA reads TGCAGCGTCGTGGGGCCAACGAACACCGGGGAGCTGTTTTTT.

As concerns this clone: Additional DNA sequences in this sample encode the identical CDR3. CDR3 nucleotide sequence: TGTGCCAGCAGCGTGGGGACCGGGGAGCTGTTTTTT. Its translation is CASSVGTGELFF. The rearrangement joins TRBV9 to TRBJ2-2; no definite D call. Trimming took off 2 bases at V and 5 bases at J, with 4 bases between the two ends. This CDR3 has 12 amino acids. Germline V lookup: CDR1 SGDLS, CDR2 YYNGEE.

The gene calls are TRBV19 and TRBJ1-2, with 9 bases fitting TRBD1. This CDR3 comprises 15 residues. The V segment lost 5 bases and the J segment 2 bases; nucleotides outside the gene matches: 6. Germline V lookup: CDR1 LNHDA, CDR2 SQIVND (reference sequence). CDR3 residues: CASSEMDRGNYGYTF. As DNA, the CDR3 is TGTGCCAGTAGTGAGATGGACAGGGGAAACTATGGCTACACCTTC. Filled out from reference TRBV19 and TRBJ1-2, the complete variable domain reads DGGITQSPKYLFRKEGQNVTLSCEQNLNHDAMYWYRQDPGQGLRLIYYSQIVNDFQKGDIAEGYSVSREKKESFPLTVTSAQKNPTAFYLCASSEMDRGNYGYTFGSGTRLTVV.

The V and J genes are TRBV5-1 and TRBJ1-6; 9 bases match TRBD1. There are 15 residues in the CDR3. J gave up 9 bases and V 4 bases, and 8 bases lay outside the gene matches. Germline V lookup: CDR1 SGHRS, CDR2 YFSETQ. CDR3 DNA sequence: TGCGCCAGCAGCCAGGGACAGGGAGGGGGTTCACCCCTCCACTTT. Translating gives CASSQGQGGGSPLHF.

This clone was observed a few times. The V gene is TRBV7-8, the J gene TRBJ2-7; 7 bases match TRBD1. The CDR3 totals 15 residues. CDR1 and CDR2 from the germline V gene are SGHVS and FQNEAQ. The J segment lost 2 bases and the V segment lost 2 bases, leaving 6 bases of the junction unmatched. The CDR3 region is CASSLRTGITYEQYF. In DNA form, the CDR3 reads TGTGCCAGCAGCTTAAGGACAGGTATCACCTACGAGCAGTACTTC.

The rearrangement joins TRBV5-4 to TRBJ2-1, with a weak D call TRBD2 (5 bases). The germline V gene has CDR1 SGHNT and CDR2 YYREEE (reference sequence). The V gene lost 4 bases and the J gene lost 10 bases, with 21 bases spanning the gap. The CDR3 covers 15 residues. CDR3 protein: CASSRDDLANFEQFF. The CDR3 nucleotides read TGTGCCAGCAGCCGCGACGATCTAGCAAATTTCGAGCAGTTCTTC.

This rearrangement joins TRBV13 to TRBJ2-1; tentative D call: TRBD1 (6 bases). The V gene's germline CDR1 is PRHDT and CDR2 FYEKMQ (reference sequence). The V gene lost 5 bases and the J gene lost 7 bases, with 15 bases spanning the gap. The CDR3 consists of 14 residues. CDR3 in DNA: TGTGCCAGCAGCCTTCGGGACATCTGGAATGAGCAGTTCTTC. Translating it yields CASSLRDIWNEQFF. Using reference TRBV13 and TRBJ2-1 for the parts outside the CDR3, the full variable domain is AAGVIQSPRHLIKEKRETATLKCYPIPRHDTVYWYQQGPGQDPQFLISFYEKMQSDKGSIPDRFSAQQFSDYHSELNMSSLELGDSALYFCASSLRDIWNEQFFGPGTRLTVL.

The rearrangement uses TRBV6-6 and TRBJ1-4; 7 bases fit TRBD1. With 4 bases clipped from V and 1 base from J, the junction kept 3 bases outside the gene matches. Germline V gives CDR1 MNHNY, CDR2 SVGAGI (reference sequence). The CDR3 covers 15 residues. The chain's CDR3 is CASSFRQGTNEKLFF. Written as DNA, the CDR3 is TGTGCCAGCAGTTTTAGACAGGGAACTAATGAAAAACTGTTTTTT.

In the case of this clone: This may be a read error, as it is one base from a much larger clone. The chain has TRBV4-1 and TRBJ2-7; either TRBD1 or TRBD2 may fit D (5 bases each). Trimming cost V 6 bases and J 3 bases, with 6 bases left between them. This CDR3 region has 11 residues. Germline values: CDR1 MGHRA, CDR2 YSYEKL. The CDR3 sequence: CASRRGYEQYF. CDR3 DNA sequence: TGCGCCAGCAGGAGGGGCTACGAGCAGTACTTC.

The chain joins TRBV5-1 to TRBJ1-3, with D perhaps matching TRBD1 (6 bases). The CDR3 runs 14 residues. The V gene lost 4 bases and the J gene lost 4 bases, with 12 bases spanning the gap. Germline V gene lookup returns CDR1 SGHRS and CDR2 YFSETQ. The CDR3 nucleotides read TGCGCCAGCAGCCCGGCGACAGGCGGAAACACCATATATTTT. It is translated as CASSPATGGNTIYF. The full variable domain, in which reference TRBV5-1 and TRBJ1-3 provide the parts outside the CDR3, is KAGVTQTPRYLIKTRGQQVTLSCSPISGHRSVSWYQQTPGQGLQFLFEYFSETQRNKGNFPGRFSGRQFSNSRSEMNVSTLELGDSALYLCASSPATGGNTIYFGEGSWLTVV.

This clone was detected only a few times. V and J are TRBV19 and TRBJ1-2; 7 bases line up with TRBD1. The junction had 8 bases not matched to a gene; V was cut back by 4 bases and J by 0 bases. CDR3 length equals 16 residues. Germline CDR1 reads LNHDA; CDR2 reads SQIVND (reference sequence). CDR3 sequence reads: CASSTWDSRANYGYTF. The CDR3 nucleotides read TGTGCCAGTAGTACTTGGGACAGCCGAGCTAACTATGGCTACACCTTC.

This clone was detected only once. The chain carries TRBV2 and TRBJ2-1; 12 nucleotides align to TRBD2. This CDR3 comprises 20 residues. Germline CDR1 reads SNHLY; CDR2 reads FYNNEI. Trimming removed 4 bases from V and 0 bases from J; junction bases left unmatched: 13. The CDR3 spells CASSVPPGLAGLSSYNEQFF. The DNA of the CDR3 is TGTGCCAGCAGTGTCCCTCCGGGACTAGCGGGCCTTAGCTCCTACAATGAGCAGTTCTTC.

This sequence joins TRBV29-1 and TRBJ2-1; D could derive from TRBD1 or TRBD2 (6 bases each). Germline V gene data show CDR1 as SQVTM and CDR2 as ANQGSEA. The CDR3 is 13 amino acids. Trimming cost V 7 bases and J 9 bases, with 19 bases left between them. CDR3 coding DNA: TGCAGCGCGGAGGTCCGCGGAGGGGGTGAGCAGTTCTTC. Amino acids: CSAEVRGGGEQFF.

The rearrangement links TRBV10-2 to TRBJ2-3; 7 nucleotides match TRBD2. Germline V lookup: CDR1 WSHSY, CDR2 SAAADI. CDR3 length: 16 amino acids. Trimming cost V 2 bases and J 1 base; bases outside gene matches: 6. CDR3 residues: CASSERLADRTDTQYF. The CDR3 coding sequence is TGCGCCAGCAGTGAGAGGCTAGCGGATCGCACAGATACGCAGTATTTT.

V and J are TRBV7-9 and TRBJ1-5, with no clear D. This CDR3 is 14 amino acids long. Looked up from germline, CDR1 is SEHNR and CDR2 is FQNEAQ (reference sequence). V was pared by 1 base and J by 3 bases, with 7 bases between. For the CDR3, the DNA is TGTGCCAGCAGCTTAGGAGGCCTCAATCAGCCCCAGCATTTT. Residues: CASSLGGLNQPQHF.

The chain carries TRBV7-2 and TRBJ1-3; D might be TRBD1 (5 bases). The V gene's germline CDR1 is SGHTA and CDR2 FQGNSA. V dropped 4 bases and J dropped 0 bases, with 10 bases sitting between them. This CDR3 spans 15 amino acids. The CDR3: CASSSTVSSGNTIYF. The CDR3 bases are TGTGCCAGCAGCTCGACAGTGAGCTCTGGAAACACCATATATTTT.

This clone appeared a single time. J is TRBJ1-5 and V is TRBV7-2; TRBD1 might be the D (5 bases). Deletions cut 5 bases from V and 7 bases from J, with 18 bases between. The CDR3 runs to 15 residues. The germline gives CDR1 SGHTA, CDR2 FQGNSA. The DNA of the CDR3 is TGTGCCAGCAGCCCCGATGTATGGGGGAGGCAGCCCCAGCATTTT. Amino acids: CASSPDVWGRQPQHF.

The J gene is TRBJ2-3, the V gene TRBV5-4; 9 nucleotides agree with TRBD1. The V segment lost 2 bases and the J segment 5 bases; nucleotides outside the gene matches: 12. The length of the CDR3 is 17 residues. The germline V gene encodes CDR1 SGHNT and CDR2 YYREEE (reference sequence). The CDR3 sequence: CASSFRSSGQGGDTQYF. In DNA, the CDR3 is TGTGCCAGCAGCTTTAGGTCGTCGGGACAGGGTGGAGATACGCAGTATTTT.

V is TRBV5-5 and J is TRBJ1-1, with D hard to call. Germline lookup yields CDR1 SGHKS and CDR2 YYEKEE (reference sequence). CDR3 length equals 15 residues. Trimming removed 0 bases at V and 0 bases at J, with 9 bases between. The CDR3 loop is CASSLDWAMNTEAFF. Here the CDR3 DNA reads TGTGCCAGCAGCTTGGATTGGGCGATGAACACTGAAGCTTTCTTT. Combining the CDR3 with reference TRBV5-5 and TRBJ1-1 gives the whole variable domain DAGVTQSPTHLIKTRGQQVTLRCSPISGHKSVSWYQQVLGQGPQFIFQYYEKEERGRGNFPDRFSARQFPNYSSELNVNALLLGDSALYLCASSLDWAMNTEAFFGQGTRLTVV.

The rearrangement links TRBV9 to TRBJ2-7, with TRBD1 matching over 9 bases. Germline lookup yields CDR1 SGDLS and CDR2 YYNGEE. The length of the CDR3 is 16 residues. V lost 4 bases and J lost 0; bases outside the gene matches: 8. CDR3 amino acids: CASSPRGDRVSYEQYF. The CDR3, as DNA: TGTGCCAGCAGCCCCCGGGGGGACAGGGTCTCCTACGAGCAGTACTTC.

This chain joins TRBV4-1 and TRBJ2-1; D ambiguous. The V and J ends lost 0 bases and 10 bases respectively, with 10 bases between them. The CDR3 length is 13 residues. Looked up from germline, CDR1 is MGHRA and CDR2 is YSYEKL. CDR3 amino acids: CASSQDSPREQFF. Written as DNA, the CDR3 is TGCGCCAGCAGCCAAGATAGTCCAAGAGAGCAGTTCTTC.

V and J are TRBV11-2 and TRBJ2-5, with D hard to call. Looked up from germline, CDR1 is SGHAT and CDR2 is FQNNGV. The CDR3 loop spans 15 amino acids. Trimming stripped 0 bases from V and 1 base from J, with 9 bases between. CDR3 nucleotide sequence: TGTGCCAGCAGCTTAGATATGGGTTCCCAAGAGACCCAGTACTTC. This sequence encodes CASSLDMGSQETQYF.

With regard to this clone: The same CDR3 also results from other DNA sequences found in this sample. The V gene is TRBV28, the J gene TRBJ2-5, with 9 bases lining up with TRBD1. The CDR3 is 14 amino acids. Trimming at V came to 2 bases and at J to 5 bases, leaving 3 bases not matched to a gene. In germline, CDR1 is MDHEN, CDR2 SYDVKM. CDR3 sequence (DNA): TGTGCCAGCAGTTTAGGAGGACAGGGGGAGACCCAGTACTTC. Its protein product is CASSLGGQGETQYF.

This clone was observed a handful of times. The CDR3 protein is CASSQEGGGATYEQYF. In DNA, the CDR3 is TGCGCCAGCAGCCAAGAAGGCGGGGGTGCAACCTACGAGCAGTACTTC. The rearrangement uses TRBV4-3 and TRBJ2-7, with 7 bases matching TRBD2. The germline V gene has CDR1 LGHNA and CDR2 YSLEER. CDR3 size: 16 residues. Trimming removed 0 bases from V and 2 bases from J; junction bases left unmatched: 7.

This sequence joins TRBV18 and TRBJ1-4, with D hard to call. V lost 4 bases, J lost 3 bases, and 9 bases lay in between. CDR1 KGHSH and CDR2 LQKENI come from the germline V gene. The CDR3 sequence is 14 residues long. The CDR3 DNA sequence: TGTGCCAGCTCACGGAGGCAGGCTAATGAAAAACTGTTTTTT. Amino acid sequence: CASSRRQANEKLFF.

V usage is TRBV15 and J usage is TRBJ1-5; D possibly corresponds to TRBD1 (5 bases). The CDR3 is 15 residues long. The germline gives CDR1 LNHNV, CDR2 YYDKDF (reference sequence). V lost 3 bases, J lost 2 bases, and 11 bases lay in between. This chain's CDR3 is CATSSGGEGNQPQHF. Here the CDR3 DNA reads TGTGCCACCAGCAGCGGAGGGGAAGGCAATCAGCCCCAGCATTTT.

The chain links TRBV29-1 to TRBJ2-1, with 7 bases aligning to TRBD2. The germline V gene encodes CDR1 SQVTM and CDR2 ANQGSEA. The CDR3 contains 14 residues. V lost 3 bases and J lost 2; bases outside the gene matches: 4. This CDR3 reads CSVDGRDTYNEQFF. The DNA of the CDR3 is TGCAGCGTTGATGGGAGGGATACCTACAATGAGCAGTTCTTC.

This chain joins TRBV10-2 and TRBJ2-2; weak D call: TRBD1 (5 bases). Germline V gene data show CDR1 as WSHSY and CDR2 as SAAADI. This CDR3 region has 13 residues. Between the trimmed V and J ends, which lost 7 bases and 7 bases, there was a span of 13 bases. CDR3 DNA sequence: TGCGCCAGCACCGTGTCCCAGGGCGGGGAGCTGTTTTTT. Amino acids: CASTVSQGGELFF.